Given below is one T cell receptor beta chain in context. Its matching antigen is unknown. These data are taken from a study of blood T cells in healthy people across ages. Study-level background: The template switching approach captured approximately one barcoded beta molecule for every two T cells. Study observations and caveats: Older age went with lower TCR beta diversity per million T cells, in a roughly linear way. Versus aged donors, long-lived donors had higher diversity and more naive CD4+ cells.

It was with a sample-barcoded 5' primer and a J-beta primer mix that a second PCR of roughly 6 to 12 cycles was run. MiXCR was run by TCRdb on the 5' RACE reads, yielding one entry per CDR3 protein. The sample lists 700,000 to 950,000 distinct CDR3 sequences, roughly two fifths occurring once. There are 16 residues in the CDR3. CDR1 is MNHEY, CDR2 SVGAGI, per germline. V lost 2 bases and J 10 bases, leaving 18 bases between the germline ends. The TCR originated in a woman aged 55-75 years in good health. The sequenced sample consisted of blood. The chain has TRBV6-5 and TRBJ1-6; D is possibly TRBD1 (6 bases). The CDR3 here is CASSYAAGVLRSPLHF. CDR3 nucleotide sequence: TGTGCCAGCAGTTACGCAGCAGGGGTTTTAAGGTCACCCCTCCACTTT.